Listed below are T cell receptor beta chains from one sample, sequenced in a study of post-analysis software for immune sequencing data. TCRdb re-derived calls from the PCR reads in MiXCR, one entry per CDR3 protein. The repertoire includes roughly 180,000 distinct CDR3 sequences, 30% of them detected once, and approximately 1.4% sits in the top ten. Sequences were obtained from blood. These receptors were collected from a girl between 5 and 17 years old with multiple sclerosis. CDR3s include the opening cysteine and the closing phenylalanine or tryptophan. The order of the fields is clone size, D gene, J gene, V gene, CDR3 length, CDR3 DNA, CDR3 protein. A D gene is named only where the DNA matches it firmly. Size tells how often a clone was seen (once, few, many) or the class of an expanded clone, and some rows leave it out.

.,TRBD2,TRBJ2-7,TRBV5-5,15,TGTGCCGGCAGTAGCGGGATTGGTACCTACAATGAGCAGTACTTC,CAGSSGIGTYNEQYF
few,TRBD2,TRBJ2-7,TRBV7-3,14,TGTGCCAGCAGCTTAGCGGGAGGGCCCGGCGAGCAGTACTTC,CASSLAGGPGEQYF
few,.,TRBJ1-4,TRBV5-1,15,TGCGCCAGCAGCTTGGAAGGTTGGGGCTCTGAAAAACTGTTTTTT,CASSLEGWGSEKLFF
.,.,TRBJ1-4,TRBV7-9,14,TGTGCCAGCAGCCTCCGGGGCGAGGAGGAAAAACTGTTTTTT,CASSLRGEEEKLFF
many,TRBD2,TRBJ2-1,TRBV10-1,16,TGCGCCAGCAGTTTTAAGACTAGCGGGACCTACAATGAGCAGTTCTTC,CASSFKTSGTYNEQFF
many,TRBD1,TRBJ2-7,TRBV11-1,17,TGTGCCAGCAGCTTAAGCACCCGGACAGGCCGCTCCTACGAGCAGTACTTC,CASSLSTRTGRSYEQYF
many,.,TRBJ1-2,TRBV27,15,TGTGCCAGCAGTTCAGGGTGGGCTCAAATGGATGGCTACACCTTC,CASSSGWAQMDGYTF
many,.,TRBJ1-2,TRBV20-1,13,TGCAGTGCTAGCACAGTACCCCTCTATGGCTACACCTTC,CSASTVPLYGYTF
.,.,TRBJ2-5,TRBV7-3,13,TGTGCCAGCAGCTCAATAACGGAGGAGACCCAGTACTTC,CASSSITEETQYF
medium-sized,TRBD2,TRBJ2-1,TRBV15,16,TGTGCCACCAGCAGAGATCGTGCGGGAGGCTCAAATGAGCAGTTCTTC,CATSRDRAGGSNEQFF
.,.,TRBJ2-1,TRBV4-1,17,TGCGCCAGCAGCCAAGATAGGGAGGATTTCTCCCACAATGAGCAGTTCTTC,CASSQDREDFSHNEQFF
many,.,TRBJ2-1,TRBV6-5,14,TGTGCCAGCAGTTATCACCAGTCCTACAATGAGCAGTTCTTC,CASSYHQSYNEQFF
many,.,TRBJ2-1,TRBV5-1,15,TGCGCCAGCAGTCTTTTGGGGGCCCCCTACAATGAGCAGTTCTTC,CASSLLGAPYNEQFF
.,.,TRBJ1-1,TRBV29-1,12,TGCAGCGTTGAGGTCGACATACCGGAAGCTTTCTTT,CSVEVDIPEAFF
many,.,TRBJ1-5,TRBV6-1,15,TGTGCCAGCACCCAAGCCGGAGTTGGGGTTCAGCCCCAGCATTTT,CASTQAGVGVQPQHF
few,.,TRBJ1-6,TRBV28,15,TGTGCCAGCAGTTTACGAGGGCGTATTAATTCACCCCTCCACTTT,CASSLRGRINSPLHF
.,.,TRBJ2-3,TRBV30,12,TGTGCCTGTCGAAGGGGGACAGATACGCAGTATTTT,CACRRGTDTQYF
.,TRBD1,TRBJ1-2,TRBV7-9,17,TGTGCCAGCAGCTTTAGCATTACAGGGGGCGCGGACTATGACTACACCTTC,CASSFSITGGADYDYTF
few,.,TRBJ2-5,TRBV20-1,11,TGCAGTGCTAGAGCCCCCGAGACCCAGTACTTC,CSARAPETQYF
many,TRBD1,TRBJ1-4,TRBV7-9,14,TGTGCCAGCAGCCCCGCGGGACAGGTCGTAAAACTGTTTTTT,CASSPAGQVVKLFF
.,TRBD2,TRBJ2-5,TRBV10-3,15,TGTGCCGTCAGTTTTACTAGCGGGAGGGCGAGTGAGCAGTACTTC,CAVSFTSGRASEQYF
.,TRBD2,TRBJ2-3,TRBV20-1,17,TGCAGTGCTAAGCCCCCTTGGGCGGGAGCTAGCACAGATACGCAGTATTTT,CSAKPPWAGASTDTQYF
many,.,TRBJ2-3,TRBV27,14,TGTGCCAGCAGATGGGGGAGTAGGGCAGATACGCAGTATTTT,CASRWGSRADTQYF
few,.,TRBJ1-5,TRBV7-9,12,TGTGCCAGCAGCTCCGAAGATCAGCCCCAGCATTTT,CASSSEDQPQHF
.,.,TRBJ2-1,TRBV30,13,TGTGCCTGGAGTGTAAAACTGTGGGATGAGCAGTTCTTC,CAWSVKLWDEQFF
.,TRBD1,TRBJ1-1,TRBV7-3,13,TGTGCCAGCAGCCCAGGGACAGGTGGAGTAGCTTTCTTT,CASSPGTGGVAFF
few,.,TRBJ2-5,TRBV15,13,TGTGCCACCAGCAGTTTGTACCAAGAGACCCAGTACTTC,CATSSLYQETQYF
.,.,TRBJ2-2,TRBV12-3/TRBV12-4,15,TGTGCCAGCAGTGGGACGGAGGTATTGGGCGGGGAGCTGTTTTTT,CASSGTEVLGGELFF
.,TRBD2,TRBJ2-7,TRBV4-1,15,TGCGCCAGCAGAGGCGATTCCGGGGGGTCCTACGAGCAGTACTTC,CASRGDSGGSYEQYF
many,.,TRBJ2-7,TRBV18,13,TGTGCCAGCTCACCTCGAGAGAGCCACGAGCAGTACTTC,CASSPRESHEQYF
few,TRBD2,TRBJ2-2,TRBV3-1,18,TGTGCCAGCAGCCAAGCCGGGACTAGCGGGAGCTACACCGGGGAGCTGTTTTTT,CASSQAGTSGSYTGELFF
.,.,TRBJ2-7,TRBV20-1,16,TGCAGTGCTAGACCTCAAGTAGGGGCGTTAACCTACGAGCAGTACTTC,CSARPQVGALTYEQYF
.,TRBD1,TRBJ1-4,TRBV20-1,13,TGCAGTGCCGCGGGACAGGGCGAGGGAAAACTGTTTTTT,CSAAGQGEGKLFF
many,.,TRBJ2-3,TRBV12-3/TRBV12-4,15,TGTGCCAGCAGCACCCTCCTAGCGAACACAGATACGCAGTATTTT,CASSTLLANTDTQYF
few,.,TRBJ1-5,TRBV28,15,TGTGCCAGCAGTTTCGAAGGCGGACCCAATCAGCCCCAGCATTTT,CASSFEGGPNQPQHF
few,.,TRBJ1-2,TRBV12-3/TRBV12-4,12,TGTGCCAGCAGTTGGGGAGACTATGGCTACACCTTC,CASSWGDYGYTF
few,.,TRBJ2-5,TRBV5-1,15,TGCGCCAGCAGCTTACAGGGAAATGTTGGAGAGACCCAGTACTTC,CASSLQGNVGETQYF
.,.,TRBJ1-1,TRBV29-1,14,TGCAGCGTTGAGGTGCTGACAGGGAACACTGAAGCTTTCTTT,CSVEVLTGNTEAFF
few,TRBD1,TRBJ1-5,TRBV7-8,15,TGTGCCAGCAGCACCCAACAGGGGCCAAGGGTGCCCCAGCATTTT,CASSTQQGPRVPQHF
few,TRBD1,TRBJ1-2,TRBV15,17,TGTGCCACCAACAGAGATCAGGGACAGGGCGTTGACTATGGCTACACCTTC,CATNRDQGQGVDYGYTF
.,TRBD1,TRBJ2-1,TRBV7-2,18,TGTGCCAGCAGCTTAGCGGGGGCCTTCGGGACAGCTTTAGGGGAGCAGTTCTTC,CASSLAGAFGTALGEQFF
many,.,TRBJ2-7,TRBV5-1,15,TGCGCCAGCAGCTTTGGTAGCGGAGACTCCTACGAGCAGTACTTC,CASSFGSGDSYEQYF
many,TRBD2,TRBJ2-1,TRBV24-1,18,TGTGCCACCAGTGACCGGGACCCGGGACTAGCCCTTGGGAATGAGCAGTTCTTC,CATSDRDPGLALGNEQFF
.,.,TRBJ2-2,TRBV5-1,16,TGCGCCAGCAGCCCCGGCGTTATTGGGTCCACCGGGGAGCTGTTTTTT,CASSPGVIGSTGELFF
once,TRBD1,TRBJ1-2,TRBV2,13,TGTGCCAGCAGTGGGGACAGGGGTCATGGCTACACCTTC,CASSGDRGHGYTF
many,TRBD2,TRBJ2-1,TRBV5-1,16,TGCGCCAGCAGCTTGGAGCCTAGCGGGAGGGGCTATGAGCAGTTCTTC,CASSLEPSGRGYEQFF
.,.,TRBJ2-1,TRBV12-3/TRBV12-4,16,TGTGCCAGCAGTCTAACAGGTCGGAAAGACTACAATGAGCAGTTCTTC,CASSLTGRKDYNEQFF
.,TRBD2,TRBJ2-7,TRBV2,17,TGTGCCAGCATCCCAGAAGCCGGGACTAGCGGGACAGGGGAGCAGTACTTC,CASIPEAGTSGTGEQYF
.,TRBD2,TRBJ2-5,TRBV12-3/TRBV12-4,16,TGTGCCAGCAGCTATCGCGGACTAGCGGGAAACAATGAGCGGTACTTC,CASSYRGLAGNNERYF
.,.,TRBJ2-5,TRBV7-9,12,TGTGCCAGCAGCCCTATCCAAGAGACCCAGTACTTC,CASSPIQETQYF
many,.,TRBJ2-5,TRBV6-5,12,TGTGCCAGCAAGACACCTGGAGAGACCCAGTACTTC,CASKTPGETQYF
many,TRBD1,TRBJ2-1,TRBV7-6,15,TGTGCCAGCAGCTTAAGACAGGGCTCCTACAATGAGCAGTTCTTC,CASSLRQGSYNEQFF
many,.,TRBJ2-3,TRBV5-1,14,TGCGCCAGCAGCTTGGGGGGTACAGAAGATACGCAGTATTTT,CASSLGGTEDTQYF
.,.,TRBJ2-1,TRBV28,13,TGTGCCTGCAGTCGGAAGGGATGGGTTGAGCAGTTCTTC,CACSRKGWVEQFF
.,.,TRBJ2-4,TRBV27,11,TGTGCCAGCAGTTACAGGCACATTCAGTACTTC,CASSYRHIQYF